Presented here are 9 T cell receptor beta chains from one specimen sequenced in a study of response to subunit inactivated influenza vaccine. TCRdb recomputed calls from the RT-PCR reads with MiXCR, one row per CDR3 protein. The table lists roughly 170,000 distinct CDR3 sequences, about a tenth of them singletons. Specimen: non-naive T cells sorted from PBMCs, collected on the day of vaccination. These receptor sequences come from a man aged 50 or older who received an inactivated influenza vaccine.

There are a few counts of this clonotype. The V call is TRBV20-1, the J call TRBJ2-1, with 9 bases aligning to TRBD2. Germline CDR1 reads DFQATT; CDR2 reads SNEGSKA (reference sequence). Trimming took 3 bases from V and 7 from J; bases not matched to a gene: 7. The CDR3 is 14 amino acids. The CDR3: CSASTGTSLNEQFF. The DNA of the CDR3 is TGCAGTGCTAGTACCGGGACTAGCCTGAATGAGCAGTTCTTC.

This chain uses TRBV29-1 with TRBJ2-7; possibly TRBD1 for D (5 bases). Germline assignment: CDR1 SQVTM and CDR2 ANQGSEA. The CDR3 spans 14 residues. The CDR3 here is CSTSDSFSSYEQYF. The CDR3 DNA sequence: TGCAGTACCAGTGACAGTTTTTCATCCTACGAGCAGTACTTC.

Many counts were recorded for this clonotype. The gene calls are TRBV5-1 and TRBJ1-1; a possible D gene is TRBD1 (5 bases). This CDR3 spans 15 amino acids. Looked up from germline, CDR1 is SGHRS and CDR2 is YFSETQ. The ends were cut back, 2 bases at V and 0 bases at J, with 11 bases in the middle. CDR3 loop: CASSLPGGVNTEAFF. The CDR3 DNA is TGCGCCAGCAGCTTACCCGGGGGGGTGAACACTGAAGCTTTCTTT. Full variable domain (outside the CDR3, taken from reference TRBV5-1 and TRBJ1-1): KAGVTQTPRYLIKTRGQQVTLSCSPISGHRSVSWYQQTPGQGLQFLFEYFSETQRNKGNFPGRFSGRQFSNSRSEMNVSTLELGDSALYLCASSLPGGVNTEAFFGQGTRLTVV.

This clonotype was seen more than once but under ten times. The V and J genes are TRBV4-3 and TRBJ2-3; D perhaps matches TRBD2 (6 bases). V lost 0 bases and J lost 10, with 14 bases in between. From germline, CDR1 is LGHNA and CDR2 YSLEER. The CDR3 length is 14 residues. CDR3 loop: CASSQDSIGTAQYF. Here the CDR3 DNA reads TGCGCCAGCAGCCAAGATAGTATAGGGACTGCGCAGTATTTT.

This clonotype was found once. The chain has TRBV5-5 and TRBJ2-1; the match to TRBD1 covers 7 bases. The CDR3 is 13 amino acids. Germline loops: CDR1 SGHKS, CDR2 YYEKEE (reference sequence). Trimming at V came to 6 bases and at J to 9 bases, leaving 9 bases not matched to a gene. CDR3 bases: TGTGCCAGCAATACCGACAGGGTCGCTGAGCAGTTCTTC. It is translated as CASNTDRVAEQFF.

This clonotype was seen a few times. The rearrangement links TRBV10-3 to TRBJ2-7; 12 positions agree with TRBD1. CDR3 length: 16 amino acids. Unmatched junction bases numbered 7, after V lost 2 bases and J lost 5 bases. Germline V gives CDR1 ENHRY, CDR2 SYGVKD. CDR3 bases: TGTGCCATCAGTGAGCGCACCGGGACAGGGGGCCACGAGCAGTACTTC. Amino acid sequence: CAISERTGTGGHEQYF.

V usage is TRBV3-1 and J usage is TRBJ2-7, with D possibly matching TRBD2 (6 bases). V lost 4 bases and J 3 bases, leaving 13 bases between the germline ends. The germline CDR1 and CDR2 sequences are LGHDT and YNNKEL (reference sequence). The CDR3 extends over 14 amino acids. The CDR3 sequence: CASSPDTGVYEQYF. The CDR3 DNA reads TGTGCCAGCAGCCCAGACACGGGAGTCTACGAGCAGTACTTC.

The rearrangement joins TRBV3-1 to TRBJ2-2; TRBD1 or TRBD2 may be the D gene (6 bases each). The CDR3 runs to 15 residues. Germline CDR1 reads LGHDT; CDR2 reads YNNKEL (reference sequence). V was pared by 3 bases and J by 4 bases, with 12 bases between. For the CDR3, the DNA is TGTGCCAGCAGCCACCCGGGGGCAGGCACCGGGGAGCTGTTTTTT. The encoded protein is CASSHPGAGTGELFF. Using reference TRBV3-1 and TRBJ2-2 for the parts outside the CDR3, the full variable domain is DTAVSQTPKYLVTQMGNDKSIKCEQNLGHDTMYWYKQDSKKFLKIMFSYNNKELIINETVPNRFSPKSPDKAHLNLHINSLELGDSAVYFCASSHPGAGTGELFFGEGSRLTVL.

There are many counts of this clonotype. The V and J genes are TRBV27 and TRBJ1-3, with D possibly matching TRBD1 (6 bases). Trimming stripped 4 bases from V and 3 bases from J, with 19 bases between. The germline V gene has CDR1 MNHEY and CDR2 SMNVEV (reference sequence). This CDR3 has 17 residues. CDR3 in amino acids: CASSSKPPGVGGNTIYF. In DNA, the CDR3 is TGTGCCAGCAGTTCTAAGCCTCCAGGGGTTGGTGGAAACACCATATATTTT.